This TCR beta chain was observed in a study of cytomegalovirus exposure and HLA in healthy donors. The V segment lost 6 bases and the J segment 4 bases; nucleotides outside the gene matches: 5. Germline V gives CDR1 MNHNS, CDR2 SASEGT. The CDR3 loop spans 14 amino acids. PCR involved 60 Vbeta and 13 Jbeta primers. Generated by immunoSEQ multiplex PCR, the TCRdb table keeps only in-frame clones and is missing some. The repertoire consists of over 200,000 clones, with around 80% occurring once and the leading ten covering roughly 6%. Sample: PBMCs. This sequence joins TRBV6-1 and TRBJ2-2; the match to TRBD1 covers 7 bases. This TCR derives from a middle-aged man in good health and CMV-seropositive. In DNA form, the CDR3 reads TGTGCCAGCAGGATTTCAGGGGGCACCGGGGAGCTGTTTTTT. Protein: CASRISGGTGELFF.